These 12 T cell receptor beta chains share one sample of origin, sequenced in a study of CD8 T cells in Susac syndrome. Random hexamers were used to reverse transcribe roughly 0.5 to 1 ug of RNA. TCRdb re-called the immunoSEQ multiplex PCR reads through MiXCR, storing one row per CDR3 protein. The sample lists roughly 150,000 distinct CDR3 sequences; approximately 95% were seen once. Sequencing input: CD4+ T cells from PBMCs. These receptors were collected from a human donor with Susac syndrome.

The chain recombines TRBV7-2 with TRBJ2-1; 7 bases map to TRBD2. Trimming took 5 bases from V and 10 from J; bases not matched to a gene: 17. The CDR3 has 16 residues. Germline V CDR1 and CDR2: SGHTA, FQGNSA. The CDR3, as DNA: TGTGCCAGCAGCGATAGCGCCGGGACTATACTGGGAGAGCAGTTCTTC. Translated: CASSDSAGTILGEQFF.

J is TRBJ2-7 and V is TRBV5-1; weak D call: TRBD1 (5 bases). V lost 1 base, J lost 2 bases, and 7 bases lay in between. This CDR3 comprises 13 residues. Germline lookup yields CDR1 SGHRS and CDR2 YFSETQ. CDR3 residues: CASSLIGAYEQYF. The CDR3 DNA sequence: TGCGCCAGCAGCTTGATAGGGGCCTACGAGCAGTACTTC.

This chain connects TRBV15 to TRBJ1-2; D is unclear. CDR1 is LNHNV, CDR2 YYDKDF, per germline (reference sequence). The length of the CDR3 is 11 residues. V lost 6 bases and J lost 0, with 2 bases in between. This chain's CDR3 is CATSSNYGYTF. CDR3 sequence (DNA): TGTGCCACCAGTTCTAACTATGGCTACACCTTC.

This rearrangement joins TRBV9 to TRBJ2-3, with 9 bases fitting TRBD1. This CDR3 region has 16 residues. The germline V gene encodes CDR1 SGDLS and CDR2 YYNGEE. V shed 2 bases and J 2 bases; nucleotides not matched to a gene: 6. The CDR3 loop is CASSVLGTGNTDTQYF. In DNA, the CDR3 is TGTGCCAGCAGCGTCCTGGGGACAGGGAACACAGATACGCAGTATTTT.

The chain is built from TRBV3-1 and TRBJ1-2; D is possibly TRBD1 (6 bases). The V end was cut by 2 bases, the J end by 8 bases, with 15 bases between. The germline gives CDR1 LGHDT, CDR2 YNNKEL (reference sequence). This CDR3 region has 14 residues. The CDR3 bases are TGTGCCAGCAGCCAAAGATCCAGGGGAGGCGGCTACACCTTC. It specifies CASSQRSRGGGYTF.

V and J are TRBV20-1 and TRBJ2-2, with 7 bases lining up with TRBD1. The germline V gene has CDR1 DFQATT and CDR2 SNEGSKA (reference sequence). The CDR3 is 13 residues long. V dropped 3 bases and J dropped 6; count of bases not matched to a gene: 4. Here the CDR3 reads CSASETGAGELFF. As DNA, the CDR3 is TGCAGTGCTAGTGAAACAGGGGCCGGGGAGCTGTTTTTT.

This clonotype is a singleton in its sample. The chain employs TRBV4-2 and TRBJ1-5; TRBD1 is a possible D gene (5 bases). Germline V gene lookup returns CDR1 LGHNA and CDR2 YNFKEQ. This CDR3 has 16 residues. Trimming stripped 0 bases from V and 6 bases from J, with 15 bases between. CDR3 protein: CASSQDGGEGSQPQHF. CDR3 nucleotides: TGTGCCAGCAGCCAAGACGGGGGTGAAGGCAGTCAGCCCCAGCATTTT.

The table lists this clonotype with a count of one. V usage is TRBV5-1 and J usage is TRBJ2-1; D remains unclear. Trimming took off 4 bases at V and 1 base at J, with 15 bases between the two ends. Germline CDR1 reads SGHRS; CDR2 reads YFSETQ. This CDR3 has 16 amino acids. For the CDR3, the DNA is TGCGCCAGCAGCCACCGCCCAGAGGAGTCCTACAATGAGCAGTTCTTC. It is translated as CASSHRPEESYNEQFF.

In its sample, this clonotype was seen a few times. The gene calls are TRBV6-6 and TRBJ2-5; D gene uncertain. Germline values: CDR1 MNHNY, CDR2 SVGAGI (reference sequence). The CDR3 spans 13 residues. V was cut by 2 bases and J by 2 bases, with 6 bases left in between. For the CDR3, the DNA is TGTGCCAGCAGTTACGGCTATCAAGAGACCCAGTACTTC. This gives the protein CASSYGYQETQYF.

The CDR3 loop is CASSYPSGQETQYF. Written as DNA, the CDR3 is TGTGCCAGCAGCTATCCTAGCGGGCAAGAGACCCAGTACTTC. The chain couples TRBV5-6 to TRBJ2-5; TRBD2 matches 8 bases. Germline CDR1 SGHDT, CDR2 YYEEEE. Unmatched junction bases numbered 3, after V lost 3 bases and J lost 2 bases. The CDR3 length is 14 residues.

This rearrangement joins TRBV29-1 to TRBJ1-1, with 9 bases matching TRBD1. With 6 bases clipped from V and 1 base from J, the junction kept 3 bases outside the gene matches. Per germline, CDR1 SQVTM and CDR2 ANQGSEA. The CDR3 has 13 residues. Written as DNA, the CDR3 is TGCAGCGTGGGACAGGGACCGAACACTGAAGCTTTCTTT. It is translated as CSVGQGPNTEAFF. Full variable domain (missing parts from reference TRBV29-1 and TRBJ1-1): SAVISQKPSRDICQRGTSLTIQCQVDSQVTMMFWYRQQPGQSLTLIATANQGSEATYESGFVIDKFPISRPNLTFSTLTVSNMSPEDSSIYLCSVGQGPNTEAFFGQGTRLTVV.

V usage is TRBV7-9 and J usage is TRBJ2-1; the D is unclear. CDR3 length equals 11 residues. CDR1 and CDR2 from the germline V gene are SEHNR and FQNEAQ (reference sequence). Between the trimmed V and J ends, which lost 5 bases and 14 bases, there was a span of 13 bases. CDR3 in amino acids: CASSPISSEFF. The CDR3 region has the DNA TGTGCCAGCAGCCCCATCTCTTCGGAGTTCTTC.